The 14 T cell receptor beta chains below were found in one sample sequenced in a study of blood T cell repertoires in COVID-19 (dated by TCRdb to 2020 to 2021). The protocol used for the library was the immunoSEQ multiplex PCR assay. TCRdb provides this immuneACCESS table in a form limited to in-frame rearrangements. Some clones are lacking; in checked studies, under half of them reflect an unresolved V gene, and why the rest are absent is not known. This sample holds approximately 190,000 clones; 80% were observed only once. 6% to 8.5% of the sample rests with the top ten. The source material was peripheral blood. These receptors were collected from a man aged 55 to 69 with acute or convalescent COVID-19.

The DNA for the CDR3 is TGTGCCAGCAGTGTTATGGGGACAGGTAAATCTGGCTACACCTTC. Translation: CASSVMGTGKSGYTF. The rearrangement uses TRBV2 and TRBJ1-2, with 8 positions matching TRBD1. The germline gives CDR1 SNHLY, CDR2 FYNNEI. V trimming: 4 bases; J trimming: 7 bases; junction bases outside the gene matches: 11. This CDR3 contains 15 residues.

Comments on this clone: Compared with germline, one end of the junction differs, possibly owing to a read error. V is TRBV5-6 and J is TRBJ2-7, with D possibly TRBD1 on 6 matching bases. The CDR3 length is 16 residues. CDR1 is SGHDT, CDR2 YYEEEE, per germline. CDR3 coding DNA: TGTGCCAGCAGCTTGTTAGTCGGGACACACCTTTACGAGCAGTGCTTC. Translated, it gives CASSLLVGTHLYEQCF. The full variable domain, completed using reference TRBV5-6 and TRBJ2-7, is DAGVTQSPTHLIKTRGQQVTLRCSPKSGHDTVSWYQQALGQGPQFIFQYYEEEERQRGNFPDRFSGHQFPNYSSELNVNALLLGDSALYLCASSLLVGTHLYEQCFGPGTRLTVT.

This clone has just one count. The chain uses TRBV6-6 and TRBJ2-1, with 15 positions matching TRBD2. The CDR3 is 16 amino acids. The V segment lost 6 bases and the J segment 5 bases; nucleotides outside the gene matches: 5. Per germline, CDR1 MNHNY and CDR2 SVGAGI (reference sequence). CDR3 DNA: TGTGCCAGCAGCCGGACTAGCGGGAGGGGAGACAATGAGCAGTTCTTC. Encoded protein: CASSRTSGRGDNEQFF.

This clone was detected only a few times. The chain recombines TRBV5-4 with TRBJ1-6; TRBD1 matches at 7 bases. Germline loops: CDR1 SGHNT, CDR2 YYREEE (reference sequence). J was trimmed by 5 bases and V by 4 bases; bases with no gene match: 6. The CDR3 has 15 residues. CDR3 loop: CASSPGTVDNSPLHF. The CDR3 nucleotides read TGTGCCAGCAGCCCCGGGACAGTTGATAATTCACCCCTCCACTTT.

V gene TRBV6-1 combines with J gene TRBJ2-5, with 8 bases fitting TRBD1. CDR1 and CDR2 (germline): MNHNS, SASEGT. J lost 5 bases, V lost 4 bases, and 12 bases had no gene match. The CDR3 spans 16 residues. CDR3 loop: CASSASWTGSSETQYF. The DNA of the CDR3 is TGTGCCAGCAGTGCGAGTTGGACAGGGTCTTCGGAGACCCAGTACTTC.

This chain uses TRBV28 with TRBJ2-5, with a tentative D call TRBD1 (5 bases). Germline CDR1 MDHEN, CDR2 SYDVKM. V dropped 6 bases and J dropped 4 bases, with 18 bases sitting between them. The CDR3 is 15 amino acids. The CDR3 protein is CASSPSMGTGETQYF. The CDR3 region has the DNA TGTGCCAGCAGCCCGAGCATGGGAACAGGAGAGACCCAGTACTTC.

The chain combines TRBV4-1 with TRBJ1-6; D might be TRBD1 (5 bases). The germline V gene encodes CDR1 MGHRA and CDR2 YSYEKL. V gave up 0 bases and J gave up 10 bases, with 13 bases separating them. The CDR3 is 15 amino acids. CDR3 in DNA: TGCGCCAGCAGCCAAGACTGGCAGGGCTTATCACCCCTCCACTTT. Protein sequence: CASSQDWQGLSPLHF.

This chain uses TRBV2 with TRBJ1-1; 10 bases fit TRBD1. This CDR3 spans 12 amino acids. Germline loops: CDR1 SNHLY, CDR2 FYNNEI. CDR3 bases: TGTGCTAGCGGACAGGGGGTCACTGAAGCTTTCTTT. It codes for CASGQGVTEAFF.

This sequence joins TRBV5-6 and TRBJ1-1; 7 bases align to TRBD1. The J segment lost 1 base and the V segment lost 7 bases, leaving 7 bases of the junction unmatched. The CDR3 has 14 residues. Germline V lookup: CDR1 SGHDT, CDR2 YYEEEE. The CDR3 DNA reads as TGTGCCAGCCGATTGCGGGACAGGAACACTGAAGCTTTCTTT. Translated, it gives CASRLRDRNTEAFF.

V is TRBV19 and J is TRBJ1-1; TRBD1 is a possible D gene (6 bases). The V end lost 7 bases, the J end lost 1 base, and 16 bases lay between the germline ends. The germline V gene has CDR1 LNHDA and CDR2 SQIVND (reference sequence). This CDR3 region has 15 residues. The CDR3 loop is CASIKPGQTNTEAFF. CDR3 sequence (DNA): TGTGCCAGTATTAAACCGGGACAAACGAACACTGAAGCTTTCTTT.

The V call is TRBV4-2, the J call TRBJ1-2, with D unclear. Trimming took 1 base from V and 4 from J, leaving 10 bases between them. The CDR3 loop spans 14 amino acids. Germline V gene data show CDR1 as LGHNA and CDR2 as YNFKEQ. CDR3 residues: CASSQAQPLYGYTF. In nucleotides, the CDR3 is TGTGCCAGCAGCCAAGCACAGCCCCTCTATGGCTACACCTTC.

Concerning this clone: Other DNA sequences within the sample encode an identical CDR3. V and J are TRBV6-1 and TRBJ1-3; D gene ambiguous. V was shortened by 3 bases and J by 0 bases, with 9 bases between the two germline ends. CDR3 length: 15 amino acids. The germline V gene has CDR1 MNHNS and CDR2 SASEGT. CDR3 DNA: TGTGCCAGCAGTGAGGAGCCGTCCTCTGGAAACACCATATATTTT. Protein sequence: CASSEEPSSGNTIYF.

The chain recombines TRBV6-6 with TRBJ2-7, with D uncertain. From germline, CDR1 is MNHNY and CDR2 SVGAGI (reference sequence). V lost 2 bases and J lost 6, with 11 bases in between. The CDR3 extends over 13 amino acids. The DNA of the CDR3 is TGTGCCAGCAGTTACCACGATAGTTCCGAGCAGTACTTC. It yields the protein CASSYHDSSEQYF.

CDR3 sequence reads: CASSGGRQQYF. DNA for the CDR3: TGTGCCAGTAGTGGGGGCAGACAGCAGTACTTC. The genes are TRBV19 and TRBJ2-7; TRBD1 might be the D (6 bases). The CDR3 is made up of 11 amino acids. V lost 5 bases and J 8 bases, leaving 10 bases between the germline ends. Germline V CDR1 and CDR2: LNHDA, SQIVND (reference sequence).